This TCR beta chain derives from a study of blood T cell repertoires in COVID-19. About the research overall: PBMCs, B-cell-depleted T cells, or T cells provided the cDNA or gDNA that made up the material.

Data came from immunoSEQ multiplex PCR; TCRdb stores just in-frame clones and leaves some out. Of roughly 250,000 clones in the sample, roughly 82% were seen once. Unmatched junction bases numbered 4, after V lost 6 bases and J lost 0 bases. The CDR3 spans 15 residues. Germline V gives CDR1 SQVTM, CDR2 ANQGSEA. V gene TRBV29-1 combines with J gene TRBJ1-4, with 10 bases aligning to TRBD1. The clonotype comes from a woman older than 75 with active or convalescent COVID-19. Material for sequencing was peripheral blood. CDR3 region: CSVGDRGTTNEKLFF. CDR3 nucleotide sequence: TGCAGCGTAGGGGACAGGGGAACAACTAATGAAAAACTGTTTTTT.